The rows below give T cell receptor beta chains drawn from one sample of a study of shared clonotypes between healthy human individuals. Profiling relied on immunoSEQ multiplex PCR, and the TCRdb table lists in-frame clones only, not all of them. This sample has 550,000 to 600,000 clones; around 80% occur once, and the top ten carry around 12%. Sequencing was done on a sample of PBMCs. The source of these receptors is a woman aged 40 to 50 in good health. Some clones in this sample may be carry-over from other donors' samples. CDR3s include the opening cysteine and the closing phenylalanine or tryptophan. Fields, in order: V gene, D gene, J gene, clone size, CDR3 protein, CDR3 DNA. D genes are given only for firm matches. Size values are once, few and many counts, or a class for expanded clones, and some rows have none.

>TRBV6-1|.|TRBJ1-1|few
CASNHRERAEAFF
TGTGCCAGCAACCATCGGGAAAGGGCTGAAGCTTTCTTT
>TRBV7-3|.|TRBJ2-7|.
CASSLEPGQVYEQYF
TGTGCCAGCAGCTTAGAGCCGGGACAAGTCTACGAGCAGTACTTC
>TRBV29-1|.|TRBJ2-3|.
CSVLEDTATDTQYF
TGCAGCGTTCTAGAGGACACAGCGACAGATACGCAGTATTTT
>TRBV27|.|TRBJ2-2|.
CASSFEAVANTGELFF
TGTGCCAGCAGTTTTGAGGCGGTAGCGAACACCGGGGAGCTGTTTTTT
>TRBV5-1|.|TRBJ2-2|.
CASSLGTINGELFF
TGCGCCAGCAGCTTGGGGACTATAAACGGGGAGCTGTTTTTT
>TRBV5-8|TRBD1|TRBJ1-4|once
CASSFSGTGYEKLFF
TGTGCCAGCAGCTTCTCCGGGACAGGGTATGAAAAACTGTTTTTT
>TRBV7-2|TRBD1|TRBJ2-1|many
CASIPDREPYNEQFF
TGTGCCAGCATCCCGGACAGGGAGCCCTACAATGAGCAGTTCTTC
>TRBV4-2|.|TRBJ2-5|few
CASSLAIETQYF
TGTGCCAGCAGCTTAGCGATCGAGACCCAGTACTTC
>TRBV7-2|.|TRBJ2-7|.
CASSLASGAYEQYF
TGTGCCAGCAGCTTAGCTAGCGGAGCCTACGAGCAGTACTTC
>TRBV6-6|.|TRBJ1-3|few
CASSYSISEGNTIYF
TGTGCCAGCAGTTACTCGATCAGCGAGGGAAACACCATATATTTT
>TRBV7-3|.|TRBJ2-2|.
CASSLGNTGELFF
TGTGCCAGCAGCTTAGGCAACACCGGGGAGCTGTTTTTT
>TRBV5-1|TRBD1|TRBJ2-7|.
CASSWGQGPYEQYF
TGCGCCAGCAGCTGGGGACAGGGCCCCTACGAGCAGTACTTC
>TRBV14|.|TRBJ1-2|.
CASSQGGYGYTF
TGTGCCAGCAGCCAGGGAGGATATGGCTACACCTTC
>TRBV15|TRBD1|TRBJ2-1|.
CATSRGDRGRGLRMFF
TGTGCCACCAGCAGAGGGGACAGGGGGCGAGGTTTAAGAATGTTCTTC
>TRBV5-4|TRBD2|TRBJ2-3|.
CASSLPGASGADTQYF
TGTGCCAGCAGCTTACCCGGGGCTAGCGGTGCAGATACGCAGTATTTT
>TRBV7-9|TRBD1|TRBJ1-2|.
CASSLSGPGGIYGYTF
TGTGCCAGCAGCTTAAGTGGTCCAGGGGGGATTTATGGCTACACCTTC
>TRBV7-8|.|TRBJ1-4|.
CASSSRTRLVATNEKLFF
TGTGCCAGCAGCTCCCGGACTCGATTAGTAGCAACTAATGAAAAACTGTTTTTT
>TRBV28|TRBD1|TRBJ2-7|.
CASSPPDRGYEQYF
TGTGCCAGCAGTCCGCCGGACAGGGGCTACGAGCAGTACTTC
>TRBV6-1|TRBD1|TRBJ1-5|.
CASSETGGNQPQHF
TGTGCCAGCAGTGAAACAGGGGGCAATCAGCCCCAGCATTTT
>TRBV10-3|.|TRBJ2-6|once
CAISDRSGANVLTF
TGTGCCATCAGTGACCGCTCTGGGGCCAACGTCCTGACTTTC
>TRBV6-5|.|TRBJ2-7|.
CASSQAGLVGEQYF
TGTGCCAGCAGTCAGGCGGGGCTAGTTGGCGAGCAGTACTTC
>TRBV19|TRBD1|TRBJ1-1|few
CASKPGGPGQAFF
TGTGCCAGCAAACCAGGGGGACCGGGACAAGCTTTCTTT
>TRBV5-5|.|TRBJ2-7|.
CASSLDLHSYEQYF
TGTGCCAGCAGCTTGGACTTGCACTCCTACGAGCAGTACTTC
>TRBV5-1|TRBD1|TRBJ1-2|.
CASSSPGTGSGGYTF
TGCGCCAGCAGCTCCCCCGGGACAGGGTCGGGTGGCTACACCTTC
>TRBV10-3|.|TRBJ2-2|few
CAIRGQPFVAGELFF
TGTGCCATCAGGGGCCAACCCTTCGTGGCCGGGGAGCTGTTTTTT
>TRBV5-4|TRBD2|TRBJ2-1|.
CASSLGNGGYNEQFF
TGTGCCAGCAGCTTGGGGAACGGGGGGTACAATGAGCAGTTCTTC
>TRBV20-1|.|TRBJ2-1|.
CSASSYNEQFF
TGCAGTGCGAGCTCCTACAATGAGCAGTTCTTC
>TRBV27|.|TRBJ1-3|.
CARRGDGGTGASGNTIYF
TGTGCCAGAAGAGGGGACGGAGGAACCGGGGCTTCTGGAAACACCATATATTTT
>TRBV6-4|.|TRBJ1-1|.
CASSPGDGTEAFF
TGTGCCAGCAGTCCAGGGGATGGCACTGAAGCTTTCTTT
>TRBV25-1|.|TRBJ2-2|once
CASSEEGTGELFF
TGTGCCAGCAGTGAAGAGGGGACCGGGGAGCTGTTTTTT
>TRBV18|TRBD1|TRBJ1-3|once
CASSATGAISGNTIYF
TGTGCCAGCTCTGCGACAGGGGCGATCTCTGGAAACACCATATATTTT
>TRBV10-3|.|TRBJ1-2|.
CAISDPAGPNYGYTF
TGTGCCATCAGTGACCCGGCAGGTCCTAACTATGGCTACACCTTC
>TRBV5-1|TRBD2|TRBJ2-3|.
CASSRLAGATDTQYF
TGCGCCAGCAGCCGACTAGCGGGAGCCACAGATACGCAGTATTTT
>TRBV14|.|TRBJ2-3|.
CASSQGWSGYTQYF
TGTGCCAGCAGCCAAGGTTGGTCGGGTTATACGCAGTATTTT
>TRBV7-8|.|TRBJ1-3|.
CASSSDRWNTIYF
TGTGCCAGCAGCTCGGACAGATGGAACACCATATATTTT